The sequence of this T cell receptor (beta chain) was determined in a study of CD8+CD57+ T cells in acquired aplastic anemia. Study details: Sorted CD4+ plus CD8+ cells gave DNA averaging 3.2 ug. The study's findings and limits: Some 31 sequences, all CD8+ CDR3, were shared between patients and controls. Significance was not reached for CD8+ Simpson's diversity between patients and controls.

The TCR beta profiling, which covered VDJ combination and CDR3 sequence, was carried out using genomic DNA as the template. MiXCR, run by TCRdb on the reads, gives a single entry per CDR3 protein. Here the sample spans 180,000 or so distinct CDR3 sequences, roughly half being singletons. Points on this clonotype: No antigen is known for it.

All sequencing subjects had displayed CD8+CD57+ cell expansion on flow cytometry. CDR3 length: 13 residues. From germline, CDR1 is MRHNA and CDR2 SNTAGT. V was shortened by 6 bases and J by 0 bases, with 7 bases between the two germline ends. Input material: sorted CD4+, CD8+, or CD8+CD57+ T cells (not recorded which) from PBMCs. The V and J genes are TRBV6-4 and TRBJ2-3; D is possibly TRBD1 or TRBD2 (5 bases each). The receptor comes from a human donor with aplastic anemia. The CDR3 nucleotides are TGTGCCAGCAGGGGGGACAGCACAGATACGCAGTATTTT. Translating gives CASRGDSTDTQYF.